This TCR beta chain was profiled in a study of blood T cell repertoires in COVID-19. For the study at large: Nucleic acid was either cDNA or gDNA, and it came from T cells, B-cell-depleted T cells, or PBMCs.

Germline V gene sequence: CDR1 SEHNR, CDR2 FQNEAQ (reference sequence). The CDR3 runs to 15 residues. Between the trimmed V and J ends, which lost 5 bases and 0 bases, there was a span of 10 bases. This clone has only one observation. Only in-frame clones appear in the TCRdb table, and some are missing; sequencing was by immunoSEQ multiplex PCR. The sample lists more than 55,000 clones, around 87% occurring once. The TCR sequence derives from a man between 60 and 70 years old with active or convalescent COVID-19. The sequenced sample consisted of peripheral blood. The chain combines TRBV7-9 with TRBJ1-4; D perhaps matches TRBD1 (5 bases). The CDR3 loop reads CASSQRQTTNEKLFF. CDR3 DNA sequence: TGTGCCAGCAGCCAACGACAGACAACTAATGAAAAACTGTTTTTT.